These T cell receptor beta chains were read from a single sample in a study of neoadjuvant nivolumab and ipilimumab in lung cancer. Generated by immunoSEQ multiplex PCR, the TCRdb table keeps only in-frame clones and is missing some. The table includes some 28,000 clones, 65% to 85% detected once. Sequences were derived from tumor tissue, sampled after neoadjuvant nivolumab, alone or with ipilimumab, at or shortly before surgery. Every receptor here comes from an adult with non-small cell lung cancer. CDR3s include the opening cysteine and the closing phenylalanine or tryptophan. The D gene is left open where the match is weak. Clone size, where shown, is once, few, many, or a class for clones that have expanded.

TRBJ1-2,.,.,TRBV30,TGTGCCTCGACCAAGGGACTGGGGCCTTATGGCTACACCTTC,CASTKGLGPYGYTF
TRBJ2-3,.,.,TRBV5-6,TGTGCCAGCAGCTTGGACCCCCAGGGGAGAGATACGCAGTATTTT,CASSLDPQGRDTQYF
TRBJ2-7,.,TRBD1,TRBV4-2,TGTGCCAGCAGCCAAGGCCAGGGGGCCTACGAGCAGTACTTC,CASSQGQGAYEQYF
TRBJ2-2,.,.,TRBV11-3,TGTGCCAGCAGCTTAGTAGTAGCGGACGGCACCGGGGAGCTGTTTTTT,CASSLVVADGTGELFF
TRBJ1-6,.,.,TRBV7-9,TGTGCCAGCAGCTTACCCACCCCATCACCCCTCCACTTT,CASSLPTPSPLHF
TRBJ2-5,.,TRBD2,TRBV11-3,TGTGCCAGCAGCTCCGGGACTAGGCGGACCCAGTACTTC,CASSSGTRRTQYF
TRBJ2-6,.,.,TRBV7-9,TGTGCCAGCAGCTTAGCGAGGCCCGCGAGCTCTGGGGCCAACGTCCTGACTTTC,CASSLARPASSGANVLTF
TRBJ1-4,.,TRBD1,TRBV2,TGTGCCAGCAGAGCGGTGGCAGGGGGTGAAAAACTGTTTTTT,CASRAVAGGEKLFF
TRBJ1-6,.,.,TRBV7-2,TGTGCCAGCAGCTTCCCAGGTTCCCCTTCACCCCTCCACTTT,CASSFPGSPSPLHF
TRBJ2-2,.,.,TRBV9,TGTGCCAGCAGCGTAGTGGGCGTATCCGGGGAGCTGTTTTTT,CASSVVGVSGELFF
TRBJ1-1,.,TRBD1,TRBV5-1,TGCGCCAGTTCGACAGGGGGCGAGGAGGGGACTGAAGCTTTCTTT,CASSTGGEEGTEAFF
TRBJ1-4,.,.,TRBV7-9,TGTGCCAGCAGCTTTAGCGGGGGTGGTGAAAAACTGTTTTTT,CASSFSGGGEKLFF
TRBJ2-5,once,TRBD2,TRBV4-1,TGCGCCAGACCGAACCTTATGGGACTAGCGGGACAAGAGACCCAGTACTTC,CARPNLMGLAGQETQYF
TRBJ1-1,.,.,TRBV4-2,TGTGCCAGCAGCCAAGATCGAAGGAGCCCTGAAGCTTTCTTT,CASSQDRRSPEAFF
TRBJ1-1,few,.,TRBV11-2,TGTGCCAGCAGCTTAGTAGAAGGCACTGAAGCTTTCTTT,CASSLVEGTEAFF
TRBJ1-2,few,TRBD1,TRBV7-9,TGTGCCAGCAGCTTAGTAGTCTTACCAGGGACAGAGGAAGGCTACACCTTC,CASSLVVLPGTEEGYTF
TRBJ2-7,once,TRBD2,TRBV7-8,TGTGCCAGCAGCTTAGCGGCAGCTAGCGGGAGGCCGAGCTCCTACGAGCAGTACTTC,CASSLAAASGRPSSYEQYF
TRBJ2-7,.,TRBD1,TRBV10-1,TGCGCCAGTACCACTTGGGGGGACAGGGCCGAAACCTACGAGCAGTACTTC,CASTTWGDRAETYEQYF
TRBJ2-3,.,.,TRBV5-1,TGCGCCAGCAGCTTGTTGGCAGATACGCAGTATTTT,CASSLLADTQYF
TRBJ2-7,.,TRBD1,TRBV7-9,TGTGCCAGCAGCGCACAGGGGAACGAGCAGTACTTC,CASSAQGNEQYF
TRBJ2-3,.,TRBD2,TRBV13,TGTGCCAGCAGCTCCATAGCGGGAGTCACAGATACGCAGTATTTT,CASSSIAGVTDTQYF
TRBJ2-5,.,.,TRBV5-5,TGTGCCAGCAGCAGCCTGGGACTGCAAGAGACCCAGTACTTC,CASSSLGLQETQYF
TRBJ1-1,.,TRBD1,TRBV5-1,TGCGCCAGCAGCTTGGACAGGGGGAACACTGAAGCTTTCTTT,CASSLDRGNTEAFF
TRBJ1-4,few,.,TRBV4-3,TGCGCCAGCAGCCCGTCCCCAGATGAAAAACTGTTTTTT,CASSPSPDEKLFF
TRBJ1-3,few,TRBD1,TRBV6-6,TGTGCCAGCAGTCAAACAGGGGGCCGCAACACCATATATTTT,CASSQTGGRNTIYF
TRBJ1-2,.,TRBD1,TRBV7-8,TGTGCCAGCAGCGGTGGACAGGGCTATGGCTACACCTTC,CASSGGQGYGYTF
TRBJ2-1,.,.,TRBV25-1,TGTGCCAGCAGTCCACACTCAGGGAGCTCCTACAATGAGCAGTTCTTC,CASSPHSGSSYNEQFF
TRBJ2-3,.,TRBD2,TRBV5-4,TGTGCCAGCAGATCCGGGACTAGCGGCCCAGATACGCAGTATTTT,CASRSGTSGPDTQYF
TRBJ2-5,.,.,TRBV2,TGTGCCAGCAGCAACGTCGGGGGGCGGCAGACCCAGTACTTC,CASSNVGGRQTQYF
TRBJ1-4,.,.,TRBV5-1,TGCGCCAGCAGCTTGGACGGGTCCGATGAAAAACTGTTTTTT,CASSLDGSDEKLFF
TRBJ2-3,.,TRBD2,TRBV11-3,TGTGCCAGCAGCTTAGTTCCGGGGGGGAGCACAGATACGCAGTATTTT,CASSLVPGGSTDTQYF
TRBJ2-7,.,.,TRBV7-6,TGTGCCAGCAGCTTAGCAGGGCTTGAGGGCGAGCAGTACTTC,CASSLAGLEGEQYF
TRBJ2-1,.,.,TRBV5-1,TGCGCCAGCAGCTTGGCCAGGGAGCAGGGGCACAATGAGCAGTTCTTC,CASSLAREQGHNEQFF
TRBJ2-1,.,.,TRBV28,TGTGCCAGCAGCTACACTAGCCACTCCTACAATGAGCAGTTCTTC,CASSYTSHSYNEQFF
TRBJ2-7,.,.,TRBV4-3,TGCGCCAGCAGTACGGGGTACGGCGAGCAGTACTTC,CASSTGYGEQYF
TRBJ1-4,.,.,TRBV28,TGTGCCAGCAGTCCCGCGGACAGAGATATCGAAAAACTGTTTTTT,CASSPADRDIEKLFF
TRBJ2-7,.,TRBD1,TRBV5-1,TGCGCCAGCAGCTTGGGTCCGGGACAGCTACTATACGAGCAGTACTTC,CASSLGPGQLLYEQYF
TRBJ1-2,.,.,TRBV29-1,TGCGGCACGGCCCCTTCTAACTATGGCTACACCTTC,CGTAPSNYGYTF
TRBJ2-1,.,.,TRBV7-3,TGTGCCAGCAGCTTAGGTCTCGGTAGGAGTTCCTACAATGAGCAGTTCTTC,CASSLGLGRSSYNEQFF
TRBJ2-7,.,.,TRBV29-1,TGCAGCGTCAAAGGGGGGTCCTATACCTACGAGCAGTACTTC,CSVKGGSYTYEQYF
TRBJ2-5,.,.,TRBV5-5,TGTGCCAGCAGCTTTTTCACCGGGACAAACATCCAAGAGACCCAGTACTTC,CASSFFTGTNIQETQYF
TRBJ2-3,.,.,TRBV4-1,TGCGCCAGCAGCCAAACCGTCCCGACAGATACGCAGTATTTT,CASSQTVPTDTQYF
TRBJ2-1,.,TRBD2,TRBV6-1,TGTGCCAGCAGTGGACGACTAGCGGGAGTCAATGAGCAGTTCTTC,CASSGRLAGVNEQFF
TRBJ2-1,.,TRBD1,TRBV4-1,TGCGCCAGCAGCCAAATTAAAGGACAGGGAGAGAATGAGCAGTTCTTC,CASSQIKGQGENEQFF
TRBJ2-1,few,.,TRBV11-2,TGTGCCAGCAGCTTAGATAGGTTGGATGAGCAGTTCTTC,CASSLDRLDEQFF
TRBJ2-1,.,.,TRBV11-2,TGTGCCAGCAGCCCATCACTTCTTAATGAGCAGTTCTTC,CASSPSLLNEQFF
TRBJ2-5,.,.,TRBV29-1,TGCAGCGTGTCCCCCGCGCGGATGAGGGAGACCCAGTACTTC,CSVSPARMRETQYF
TRBJ1-3,.,.,TRBV7-2,TGTGCCAGCAGCTTATTTGGGATCGGAAACACCATATATTTT,CASSLFGIGNTIYF
TRBJ1-1,medium-sized,.,TRBV7-9,TGTGCCAGCAGCTTAGGAGGGGCTGGTGAAGCTTTCTTT,CASSLGGAGEAFF
TRBJ1-2,.,TRBD1,TRBV7-9,TGTGCCAGCAGCTTGCACAGGGGCCCTCCTCACCTCTATGGCTACACCTTC,CASSLHRGPPHLYGYTF
TRBJ2-5,.,.,TRBV14,TGTGCCAGCAGCCCCATCCAGAAGCGGCAAGAGACCCAGTACTTC,CASSPIQKRQETQYF
TRBJ2-1,.,.,TRBV12-5,TGTGCTAGTGGAGTGACAGCCTACAATGAGCAGTTCTTC,CASGVTAYNEQFF
TRBJ1-5,.,.,TRBV18,TGTGCCAGCTCACCTCCACAGGAGGACTGGGTCGGGAATCAGCCCCAGCATTTT,CASSPPQEDWVGNQPQHF
TRBJ2-5,once,.,TRBV29-1,TGCAGCGTTTTAACAGACCTTCAAGAGACCCAGTACTTC,CSVLTDLQETQYF